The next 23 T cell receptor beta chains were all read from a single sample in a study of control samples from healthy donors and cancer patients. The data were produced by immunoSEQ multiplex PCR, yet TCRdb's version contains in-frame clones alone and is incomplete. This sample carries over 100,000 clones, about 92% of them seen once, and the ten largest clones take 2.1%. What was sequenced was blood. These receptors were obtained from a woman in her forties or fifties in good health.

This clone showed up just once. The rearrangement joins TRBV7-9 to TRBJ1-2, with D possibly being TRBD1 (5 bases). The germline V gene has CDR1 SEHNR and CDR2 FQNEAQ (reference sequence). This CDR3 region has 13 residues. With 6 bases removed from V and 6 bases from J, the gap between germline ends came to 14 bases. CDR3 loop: CASSSGAAHGYTF. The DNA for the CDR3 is TGTGCCAGCAGTTCCGGGGCGGCCCATGGCTACACCTTC.

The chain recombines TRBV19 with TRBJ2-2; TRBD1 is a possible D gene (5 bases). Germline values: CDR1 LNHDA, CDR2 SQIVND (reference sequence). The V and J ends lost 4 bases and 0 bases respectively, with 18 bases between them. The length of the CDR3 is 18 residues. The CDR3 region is CASSRQLLGATNTGELFF. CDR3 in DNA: TGTGCCAGTAGTAGACAGCTCTTGGGTGCAACGAACACCGGGGAGCTGTTTTTT. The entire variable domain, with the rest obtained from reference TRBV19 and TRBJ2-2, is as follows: DGGITQSPKYLFRKEGQNVTLSCEQNLNHDAMYWYRQDPGQGLRLIYYSQIVNDFQKGDIAEGYSVSREKKESFPLTVTSAQKNPTAFYLCASSRQLLGATNTGELFFGEGSRLTVL.

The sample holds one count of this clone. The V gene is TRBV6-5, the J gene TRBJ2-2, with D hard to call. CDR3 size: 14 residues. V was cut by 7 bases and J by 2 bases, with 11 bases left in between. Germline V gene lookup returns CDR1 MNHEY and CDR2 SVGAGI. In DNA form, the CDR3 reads TGTGCCAGCAACCTCCAGATCAACACCGGGGAGCTGTTTTTT. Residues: CASNLQINTGELFF.

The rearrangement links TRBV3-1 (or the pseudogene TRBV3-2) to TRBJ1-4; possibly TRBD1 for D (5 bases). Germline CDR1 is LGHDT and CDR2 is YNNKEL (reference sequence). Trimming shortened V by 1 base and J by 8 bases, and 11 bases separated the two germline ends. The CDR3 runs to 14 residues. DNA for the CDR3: TGTGCCAGCAGCCAAGCGGCAGGGAGGGAAAAACTGTTTTTT. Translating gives CASSQAAGREKLFF.

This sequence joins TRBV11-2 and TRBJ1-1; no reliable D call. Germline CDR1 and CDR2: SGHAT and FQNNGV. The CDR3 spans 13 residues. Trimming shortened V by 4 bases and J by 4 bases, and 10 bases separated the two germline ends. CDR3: CASSSGRGTEAFF. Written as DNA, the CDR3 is TGTGCCAGCAGCTCAGGACGTGGCACTGAAGCTTTCTTT. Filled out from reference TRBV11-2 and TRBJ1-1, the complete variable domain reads EAGVAQSPRYKIIEKRQSVAFWCNPISGHATLYWYQQILGQGPKLLIQFQNNGVVDDSQLPKDRFSAERLKGVDSTLKIQPAKLEDSAVYLCASSSGRGTEAFFGQGTRLTVV.

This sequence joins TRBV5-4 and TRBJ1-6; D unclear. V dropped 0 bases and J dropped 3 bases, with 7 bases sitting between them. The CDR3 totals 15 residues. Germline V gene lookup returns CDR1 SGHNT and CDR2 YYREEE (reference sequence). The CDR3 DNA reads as TGTGCCAGCAGCTTGGACTCAGGCTATAATTCACCCCTCCACTTT. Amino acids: CASSLDSGYNSPLHF.

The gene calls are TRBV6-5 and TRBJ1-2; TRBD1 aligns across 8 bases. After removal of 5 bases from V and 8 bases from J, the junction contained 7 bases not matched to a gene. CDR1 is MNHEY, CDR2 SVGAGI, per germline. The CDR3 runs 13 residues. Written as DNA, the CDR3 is TGTGCCAGCAGTCGGACAGGGACCCTGGGCTACACCTTC. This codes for CASSRTGTLGYTF.

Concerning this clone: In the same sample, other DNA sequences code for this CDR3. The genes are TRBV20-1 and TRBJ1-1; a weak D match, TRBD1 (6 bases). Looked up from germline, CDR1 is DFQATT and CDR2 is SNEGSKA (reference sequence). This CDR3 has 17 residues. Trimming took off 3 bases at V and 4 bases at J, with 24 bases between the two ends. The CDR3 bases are TGCAGTGCTAGTAATATTTTTGCGGGGGGCGGGAGCACTGAAGCTTTCTTT. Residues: CSASNIFAGGGSTEAFF.

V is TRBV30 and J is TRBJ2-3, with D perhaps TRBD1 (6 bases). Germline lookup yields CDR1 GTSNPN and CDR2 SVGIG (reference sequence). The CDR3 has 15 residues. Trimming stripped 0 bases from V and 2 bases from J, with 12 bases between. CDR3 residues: CAWSVIGGYTDTQYF. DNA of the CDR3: TGTGCCTGGAGTGTGATAGGGGGATACACAGATACGCAGTATTTT.

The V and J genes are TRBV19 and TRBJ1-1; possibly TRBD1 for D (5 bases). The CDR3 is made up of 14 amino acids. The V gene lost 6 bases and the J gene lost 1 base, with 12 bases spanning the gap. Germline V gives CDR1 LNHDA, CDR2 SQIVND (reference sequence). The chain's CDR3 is CASRRPGGNTEAFF. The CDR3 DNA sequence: TGTGCCAGTAGGCGACCGGGGGGGAACACTGAAGCTTTCTTT.

The CDR3 DNA reads as TGCGCCAGCAGCAAGGGGGGACGATCGAACACTGAAGCTTTCTTT. Amino acids: CASSKGGRSNTEAFF. The chain joins TRBV5-1 to TRBJ1-1, with D maybe TRBD1 (6 bases). The germline CDR1 and CDR2 sequences are SGHRS and YFSETQ. The CDR3 totals 15 residues. Deletions cut 4 bases from V and 1 base from J, with 14 bases between.

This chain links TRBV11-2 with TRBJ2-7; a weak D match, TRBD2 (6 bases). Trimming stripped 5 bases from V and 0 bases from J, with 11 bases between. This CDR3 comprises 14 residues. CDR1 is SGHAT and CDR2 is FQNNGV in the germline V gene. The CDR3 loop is CASSLQGLSYEQYF. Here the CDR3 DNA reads TGTGCCAGCAGCCTGCAGGGACTCTCCTACGAGCAGTACTTC. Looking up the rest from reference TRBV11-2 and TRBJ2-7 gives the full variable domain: EAGVAQSPRYKIIEKRQSVAFWCNPISGHATLYWYQQILGQGPKLLIQFQNNGVVDDSQLPKDRFSAERLKGVDSTLKIQPAKLEDSAVYLCASSLQGLSYEQYFGPGTRLTVT.

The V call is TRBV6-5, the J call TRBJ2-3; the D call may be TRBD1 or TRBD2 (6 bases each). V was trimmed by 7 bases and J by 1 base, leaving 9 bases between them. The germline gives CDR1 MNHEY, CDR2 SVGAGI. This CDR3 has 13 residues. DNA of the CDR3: TGTGCCAGCAAAAGGGGGGGCACAGATACGCAGTATTTT. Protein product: CASKRGGTDTQYF.

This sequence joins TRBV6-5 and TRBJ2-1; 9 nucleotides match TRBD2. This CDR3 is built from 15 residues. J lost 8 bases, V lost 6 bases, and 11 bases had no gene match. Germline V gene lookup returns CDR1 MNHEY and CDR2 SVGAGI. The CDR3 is CASRLRSGSRDEQFF. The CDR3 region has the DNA TGTGCCAGCAGGCTTCGTAGCGGGAGTAGGGATGAGCAGTTCTTC.

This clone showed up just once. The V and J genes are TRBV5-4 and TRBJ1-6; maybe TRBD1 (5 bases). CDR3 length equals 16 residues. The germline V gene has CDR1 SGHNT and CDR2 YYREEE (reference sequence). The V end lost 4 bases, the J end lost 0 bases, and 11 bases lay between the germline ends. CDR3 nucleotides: TGTGCCAGCAGCCAAGACAGTAGCTCCTATAATTCACCCCTCCACTTT. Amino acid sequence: CASSQDSSSYNSPLHF.

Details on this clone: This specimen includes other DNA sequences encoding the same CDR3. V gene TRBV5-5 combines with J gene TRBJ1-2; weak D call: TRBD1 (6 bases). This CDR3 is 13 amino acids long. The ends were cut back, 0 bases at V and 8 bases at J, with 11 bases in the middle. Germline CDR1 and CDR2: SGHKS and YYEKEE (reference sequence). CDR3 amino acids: CASSLDRVVGYTF. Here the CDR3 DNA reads TGTGCCAGCAGCTTGGACAGGGTGGTAGGCTACACCTTC. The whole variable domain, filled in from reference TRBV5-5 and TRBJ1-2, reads DAGVTQSPTHLIKTRGQQVTLRCSPISGHKSVSWYQQVLGQGPQFIFQYYEKEERGRGNFPDRFSARQFPNYSSELNVNALLLGDSALYLCASSLDRVVGYTFGSGTRLTVV.

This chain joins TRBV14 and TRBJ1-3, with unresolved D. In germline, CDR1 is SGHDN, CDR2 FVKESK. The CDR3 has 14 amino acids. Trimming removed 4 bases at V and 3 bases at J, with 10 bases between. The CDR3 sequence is CASSPEFYGNTIYF. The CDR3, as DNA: TGTGCCAGCAGCCCCGAATTTTATGGAAACACCATATATTTT. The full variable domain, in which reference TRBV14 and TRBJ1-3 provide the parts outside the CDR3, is EAGVTQFPSHSVIEKGQTVTLRCDPISGHDNLYWYRRVMGKEIKFLLHFVKESKQDESGMPNNRFLAERTGGTYSTLKVQPAELEDSGVYFCASSPEFYGNTIYFGEGSWLTVV.

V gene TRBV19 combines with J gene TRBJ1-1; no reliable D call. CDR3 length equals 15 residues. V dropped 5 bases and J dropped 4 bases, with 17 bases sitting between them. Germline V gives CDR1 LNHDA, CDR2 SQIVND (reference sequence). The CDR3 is CASSVYSGSGTEAFF. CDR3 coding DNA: TGTGCCAGTAGTGTATACAGCGGGTCGGGCACTGAAGCTTTCTTT.

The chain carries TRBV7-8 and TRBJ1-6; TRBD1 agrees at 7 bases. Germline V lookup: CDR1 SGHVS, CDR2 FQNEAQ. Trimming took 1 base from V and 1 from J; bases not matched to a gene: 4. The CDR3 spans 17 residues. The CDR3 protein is CASSLETGRSYNSPLHF. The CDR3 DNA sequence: TGTGCCAGCAGCTTAGAGACAGGGCGGTCCTATAATTCACCCCTCCACTTT.

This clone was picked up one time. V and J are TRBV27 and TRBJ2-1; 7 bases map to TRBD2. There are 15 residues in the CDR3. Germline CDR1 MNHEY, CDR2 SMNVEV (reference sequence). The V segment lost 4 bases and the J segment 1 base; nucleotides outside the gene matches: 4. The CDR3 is CASSSREPSYNEQFF. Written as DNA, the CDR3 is TGTGCCAGCAGTTCGCGGGAGCCGTCCTACAATGAGCAGTTCTTC.

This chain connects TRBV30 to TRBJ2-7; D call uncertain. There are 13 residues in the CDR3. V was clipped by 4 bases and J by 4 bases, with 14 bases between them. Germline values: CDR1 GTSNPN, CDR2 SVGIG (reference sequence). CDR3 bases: TGTGCCTGGAATGACGGTAGGGCGTACGAGCAGTACTTC. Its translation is CAWNDGRAYEQYF.

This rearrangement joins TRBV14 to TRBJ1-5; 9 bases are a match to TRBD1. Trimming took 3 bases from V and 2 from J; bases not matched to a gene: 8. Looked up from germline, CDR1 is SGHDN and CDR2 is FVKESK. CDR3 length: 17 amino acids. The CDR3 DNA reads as TGTGCCAGCAGCCAGGAGAGAGGGACAGGGTGCAATCAGCCCCAGCATTTT. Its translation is CASSQERGTGCNQPQHF.

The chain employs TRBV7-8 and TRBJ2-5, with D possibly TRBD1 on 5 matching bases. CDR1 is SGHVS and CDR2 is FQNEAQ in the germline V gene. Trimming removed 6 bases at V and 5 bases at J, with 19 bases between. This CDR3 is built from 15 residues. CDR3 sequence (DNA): TGTGCCAGCAGTCTAGGGGCAGCCCCGGCGGAGACCCAGTACTTC. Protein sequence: CASSLGAAPAETQYF.